Shown below are 18 T cell receptor beta chains from a single sample sequenced in a study of PD-L1 blockade in urothelial cancer. This table comes from immunoSEQ multiplex PCR, and its TCRdb copy is limited to in-frame clones, with some not included. The table has some 90,000 clones, approximately 88% seen once. Specified time point: pretreatment peripheral blood. Sequences were derived from PBMCs, sampled around atezolizumab (anti-PD-L1) treatment. Every receptor here comes from a woman of 80 years or more with urothelial cancer.

This chain connects TRBV6-1 to TRBJ2-7; perhaps TRBD2 as D (6 bases). From germline, CDR1 is MNHNS and CDR2 SASEGT. The germline V and J ends were trimmed by 4 bases and 3 bases, with 13 bases remaining between them. This CDR3 comprises 14 residues. The CDR3, as DNA: TGTGCCAGCAGTGGGGCAACGCGGGGCTACGAGCAGTACTTC. This translates into CASSGATRGYEQYF.

A few counts support this clone. This rearrangement joins TRBV5-1 to TRBJ2-7, with D tentatively TRBD2 (6 bases). The germline CDR1 and CDR2 sequences are SGHRS and YFSETQ. CDR3 length equals 14 residues. Trimming left V 4 bases short and J 2 bases short, with 13 bases between. The CDR3 DNA reads TGCGCCAGCAGCCCTTCTAGCGCCACCTACGAGCAGTACTTC. Residues: CASSPSSATYEQYF. Full variable domain (outside the CDR3, taken from reference TRBV5-1 and TRBJ2-7): KAGVTQTPRYLIKTRGQQVTLSCSPISGHRSVSWYQQTPGQGLQFLFEYFSETQRNKGNFPGRFSGRQFSNSRSEMNVSTLELGDSALYLCASSPSSATYEQYFGPGTRLTVT.

The V gene is TRBV7-6, the J gene TRBJ2-7; D is perhaps TRBD1 (5 bases). CDR1 and CDR2 from the germline V gene are SGHVS and FNYEAQ. There are 13 residues in the CDR3. Trimming stripped 5 bases from V and 0 bases from J, with 8 bases between. The CDR3 sequence: CASSRTGSYEQYF. CDR3 DNA: TGTGCCAGCAGCCGTACAGGCTCCTACGAGCAGTACTTC.

This sequence joins TRBV10-3 and TRBJ2-1; D might be TRBD2 (5 bases). Germline V CDR1 and CDR2: ENHRY, SYGVKD. The CDR3 totals 14 residues. Between the trimmed V and J ends, which lost 0 bases and 7 bases, there was a span of 10 bases. The CDR3 region has the DNA TGTGCCATCAGTGAGTCGGCTAGCCCTAATGAGCAGTTCTTC. The encoded protein is CAISESASPNEQFF.

This chain uses TRBV6-1 with TRBJ2-5; TRBD2 matches at 10 bases. Germline-derived CDR1 and CDR2 are MNHNS and SASEGT. Trimming removed 1 base from V and 6 bases from J; junction bases left unmatched: 14. The CDR3 sequence is 18 residues long. The CDR3 protein is CASSEEGRASGRRKTQYF. The CDR3 DNA reads as TGTGCCAGCAGTGAAGAGGGAAGGGCTAGCGGGAGACGGAAGACCCAGTACTTC.

This clone turned up a few times. The gene calls are TRBV30 and TRBJ2-7, with a weak D call TRBD1 (6 bases). The CDR3 extends over 15 amino acids. The V and J ends lost 5 bases and 0 bases respectively, with 17 bases between them. The V gene's germline CDR1 is GTSNPN and CDR2 SVGIG (reference sequence). The CDR3 region has the DNA TGTGCCTGGGACCCAGGACGGACAGTCTCCTACGAGCAGTACTTC. Translation: CAWDPGRTVSYEQYF.

This rearrangement joins TRBV10-3 to TRBJ1-1; 9 bases are a match to TRBD1. V was clipped by 10 bases and J by 1 base; unmatched bases: 4. The germline V gene has CDR1 ENHRY and CDR2 SYGVKD. The CDR3 covers 13 residues. In DNA form, the CDR3 reads TGTGCCACCGTGGGACAGGGGAACACTGAAGCTTTCTTT. Its translation is CATVGQGNTEAFF.

The chain is built from TRBV5-1 and TRBJ2-2; tentative D call: TRBD1 (6 bases). The CDR3 covers 15 residues. V lost 0 bases, J lost 2 bases, and 8 bases lay in between. Looked up from germline, CDR1 is SGHRS and CDR2 is YFSETQ. CDR3 amino acids: CASSLAQGNTGELFF. In nucleotides, the CDR3 is TGCGCCAGCAGCTTGGCACAGGGAAACACCGGGGAGCTGTTTTTT.

This rearrangement joins TRBV2 to TRBJ2-2; 7 bases align to TRBD1. The V and J ends lost 10 bases and 1 base, in that order; junction bases with no gene match: 6. CDR3 length: 14 residues. Looked up from germline, CDR1 is SNHLY and CDR2 is FYNNEI. CDR3 residues: CATHRDRNTGELFF. The CDR3 DNA sequence: TGTGCCACCCACCGGGACAGGAACACCGGGGAGCTGTTTTTT.

CDR3 in amino acids: CASSRDRDNEQYF. CDR3 DNA sequence: TGCGCCAGCAGCCGGGACAGGGACAACGAGCAGTACTTC. The chain carries TRBV5-1 and TRBJ2-7, with 9 nucleotides matching TRBD1. Germline lookup yields CDR1 SGHRS and CDR2 YFSETQ. The length of the CDR3 is 13 residues. The junction had 4 bases not matched to a gene; V was cut back by 4 bases and J by 5 bases. The full variable domain, completed using reference TRBV5-1 and TRBJ2-7, is KAGVTQTPRYLIKTRGQQVTLSCSPISGHRSVSWYQQTPGQGLQFLFEYFSETQRNKGNFPGRFSGRQFSNSRSEMNVSTLELGDSALYLCASSRDRDNEQYFGPGTRLTVT.

This clone was counted once. The chain combines TRBV29-1 with TRBJ2-3; a possible D gene is TRBD2 (6 bases). The V end lost 6 bases, the J end lost 6 bases, and 19 bases lay between the germline ends. Germline loops: CDR1 SQVTM, CDR2 ANQGSEA. This CDR3 has 14 residues. Here the CDR3 reads CSVTKGLEVDTQYF. The CDR3 DNA sequence: TGCAGCGTGACAAAGGGACTGGAAGTCGATACGCAGTATTTT.

The genes are TRBV18 and TRBJ2-1, with D perhaps TRBD2 (7 bases). CDR1 and CDR2 (germline): KGHSH, LQKENI. The CDR3 spans 16 residues. Trimming shortened V by 3 bases and J by 2 bases, and 14 bases separated the two germline ends. CDR3 in amino acids: CASSPLGGVPYNEQFF. The CDR3 DNA follows: TGTGCCAGCTCACCTTTAGGGGGGGTCCCCTACAATGAGCAGTTCTTC.

This clone is a singleton in its sample. The chain joins TRBV6-1 to TRBJ1-1, with D hard to call. The germline CDR1 and CDR2 sequences are MNHNS and SASEGT. V shed 1 base and J shed 0 bases, with 6 bases lying between them. This CDR3 has 14 residues. CDR3 sequence (DNA): TGTGCCAGCAGTGAAGGCAGTATGAACACTGAAGCTTTCTTT. Its translation is CASSEGSMNTEAFF.

The chain uses TRBV4-1 and TRBJ2-1; D is unclear. Germline values: CDR1 MGHRA, CDR2 YSYEKL. Between the trimmed V and J ends, which lost 0 bases and 9 bases, there was a span of 18 bases. The CDR3 covers 16 residues. In DNA form, the CDR3 reads TGCGCCAGCAGCCAAGATTGGAGCAACACAATGAGTGAGCAGTTCTTC. Residues: CASSQDWSNTMSEQFF.

In nucleotides, the CDR3 is TGCGCCAGCAGACGGACAGGGGGCAGCACAGATACGCAGTATTTT. It codes for CASRRTGGSTDTQYF. The rearrangement links TRBV5-1 to TRBJ2-3; 11 positions match TRBD1. V gave up 5 bases and J gave up 0 bases; unmatched junction bases: 2. Germline lookup yields CDR1 SGHRS and CDR2 YFSETQ. This CDR3 spans 15 amino acids.

Here the CDR3 DNA reads TGTGCCAGTAGTATTGGGCAGTATAATGAAAAACTGTTTTTT. Translating it yields CASSIGQYNEKLFF. The chain joins TRBV19 to TRBJ1-4, with D hard to call. CDR3 size: 14 residues. The germline V gene encodes CDR1 LNHDA and CDR2 SQIVND (reference sequence). V was shortened by 3 bases and J by 4 bases, with 9 bases between the two germline ends.

The chain joins TRBV1 to TRBJ2-6; the table's D call, TRBD1, has no DNA check behind it. TRBV1 is a listed pseudogene. The CDR3 is 20 amino acids. Here the CDR3 reads CTSSQDPPTGGFNGANVLTF. CDR3 DNA: TGCACCAGCAGCCAAGATCCCCCGACAGGGGGTTTCAATGGGGCCAACGTCCTGACTTTC.

The chain is built from TRBV28 and TRBJ1-1; D gene uncertain. V was clipped by 7 bases and J by 11 bases, with 14 bases between them. The CDR3 length is 11 residues. Germline V gene data show CDR1 as MDHEN and CDR2 as SYDVKM. Here the CDR3 reads CASTLSGGAFF. CDR3 bases: TGTGCCAGCACTCTATCGGGAGGGGCTTTCTTT.